This is a list of T cell receptor beta chains from one sample in a study of blood T cell repertoires in COVID-19. Profiling relied on immunoSEQ multiplex PCR, and the TCRdb table lists in-frame clones only, not all of them. The table lists some 78,000 clones, around nine tenths of them singletons. Input material: peripheral blood. The receptors derive from a man between 65 and 85 years old with active or convalescent COVID-19. The CDR3 runs from the conserved cysteine through the conserved F or W. The order of the fields is clone size, V gene, J gene, CDR3 length, D gene, CDR3 protein, CDR3 DNA. D genes are given only for firm matches. Some rows have no size entry. The others give once, few or many, or a class for an expanded clone.

abundance: .; v_gene: TRBV7-2; j_gene: TRBJ1-3; len: 16; d_gene: TRBD1; CDR3aa: CASSLGTGGSGNTIYF; CDR3nt: TGTGCCAGCAGCTTAGGTACAGGGGGCTCTGGAAACACCATATATTTT
abundance: .; v_gene: TRBV15; j_gene: TRBJ1-2; len: 17; d_gene: .; CDR3aa: CATSRDAVGGARDGYTF; CDR3nt: TGTGCCACCAGCAGAGATGCAGTAGGAGGGGCGCGGGATGGCTACACCTTC
abundance: .; v_gene: TRBV4-1; j_gene: TRBJ2-5; len: 17; d_gene: TRBD2; CDR3aa: CASSQPAGGGPRETQYF; CDR3nt: TGCGCCAGCAGCCAGCCAGCGGGCGGGGGGCCTAGAGAGACCCAGTACTTC
abundance: .; v_gene: TRBV2; j_gene: TRBJ2-2; len: 16; d_gene: .; CDR3aa: CASRPGRGQRSGELFF; CDR3nt: TGTGCCAGCAGGCCGGGGCGGGGGCAACGGTCCGGGGAGCTGTTTTTT
abundance: .; v_gene: TRBV7-9; j_gene: TRBJ1-6; len: 13; d_gene: .; CDR3aa: CASSLAERSPLHF; CDR3nt: TGTGCCAGCAGCTTAGCGGAGCGCTCACCCCTCCACTTT
abundance: .; v_gene: TRBV4-1; j_gene: TRBJ1-5; len: 15; d_gene: .; CDR3aa: CASSQETNSNQPQHF; CDR3nt: TGCGCCAGCAGCCAAGAGACTAATAGCAATCAGCCCCAGCATTTT
abundance: few; v_gene: TRBV3-1/TRBV3-2; j_gene: TRBJ1-1; len: 14; d_gene: .; CDR3aa: CASSQADKGTEAFF; CDR3nt: TGTGCCAGCAGCCAAGCGGACAAAGGCACTGAAGCTTTCTTT
abundance: .; v_gene: TRBV6-5; j_gene: TRBJ2-4; len: 11; d_gene: .; CDR3aa: CASSSYQIQYF; CDR3nt: TGTGCCAGCAGTTCCTACCAAATTCAGTACTTC
abundance: once; v_gene: TRBV27; j_gene: TRBJ1-6; len: 14; d_gene: .; CDR3aa: CASSLGGYNSPLHF; CDR3nt: TGTGCCAGCAGTTTAGGAGGATATAATTCACCCCTCCACTTT
abundance: .; v_gene: TRBV5-4; j_gene: TRBJ2-1; len: 13; d_gene: .; CDR3aa: CASSPEVRNEQFF; CDR3nt: TGTGCCAGCAGCCCGGAGGTCCGAAATGAGCAGTTCTTC
abundance: .; v_gene: TRBV6-5; j_gene: TRBJ1-2; len: 15; d_gene: .; CDR3aa: CASSYSIGVTTGYTF; CDR3nt: TGTGCCAGCAGTTACTCCATAGGGGTGACGACTGGCTACACCTTC
abundance: .; v_gene: TRBV5-6; j_gene: TRBJ2-1; len: 14; d_gene: .; CDR3aa: CATRGRGPYNEQFF; CDR3nt: TGTGCCACCAGGGGGCGGGGGCCGTACAATGAGCAGTTCTTC
abundance: .; v_gene: TRBV12-3/TRBV12-4; j_gene: TRBJ1-1; len: 13; d_gene: TRBD1; CDR3aa: CASSFDRGTEAFF; CDR3nt: TGTGCCAGCAGCTTCGACAGGGGGACTGAAGCTTTCTTT
abundance: few; v_gene: TRBV4-3; j_gene: TRBJ1-6; len: 15; d_gene: TRBD1; CDR3aa: CASSQDRGRNSPLHF; CDR3nt: TGCGCCAGCAGCCAAGACAGGGGGCGAAATTCACCCCTCCACTTT
abundance: .; v_gene: TRBV28; j_gene: TRBJ2-1; len: 14; d_gene: TRBD2; CDR3aa: CASYMGGGINEQFF; CDR3nt: TGTGCCAGTTACATGGGGGGGGGAATCAATGAGCAGTTCTTC
abundance: .; v_gene: TRBV18; j_gene: TRBJ1-2; len: 13; d_gene: .; CDR3aa: CASSLNAGYGYTF; CDR3nt: TGTGCCAGCTCACTCAATGCAGGCTATGGCTACACCTTC
abundance: .; v_gene: TRBV7-9; j_gene: TRBJ1-6; len: 16; d_gene: TRBD1; CDR3aa: CASSLAPGGRNSPLHF; CDR3nt: TGTGCCAGCAGCTTAGCCCCAGGGGGCCGGAATTCACCCCTCCACTTT
abundance: .; v_gene: TRBV10-3; j_gene: TRBJ1-1; len: 14; d_gene: .; CDR3aa: CAISVQGSNTEAFF; CDR3nt: TGTGCCATCAGTGTACAGGGAAGTAACACTGAAGCTTTCTTT
abundance: .; v_gene: TRBV5-1; j_gene: TRBJ2-1; len: 16; d_gene: .; CDR3aa: CASSLGASGPYNEQFF; CDR3nt: TGCGCCAGCAGCTTGGGAGCCAGCGGTCCCTACAATGAGCAGTTCTTC
abundance: .; v_gene: TRBV14; j_gene: TRBJ2-7; len: 20; d_gene: TRBD2; CDR3aa: CASSQLGAVAGVGAFYEQYF; CDR3nt: TGTGCCAGCAGCCAACTCGGGGCGGTTGCGGGGGTCGGGGCTTTCTACGAGCAGTACTTC
abundance: .; v_gene: TRBV3-1/TRBV3-2; j_gene: TRBJ2-3; len: 17; d_gene: TRBD1; CDR3aa: CASSQGNRGSSTDTQYF; CDR3nt: TGTGCCAGCAGCCAAGGGAACAGGGGATCTAGCACAGATACGCAGTATTTT
abundance: .; v_gene: TRBV9; j_gene: TRBJ1-1; len: 17; d_gene: .; CDR3aa: CASSVGGPGQLNTEAFF; CDR3nt: TGTGCCAGCAGCGTAGGGGGGCCAGGACAGTTGAACACTGAAGCTTTCTTT
abundance: .; v_gene: TRBV18; j_gene: TRBJ1-1; len: 14; d_gene: .; CDR3aa: CASSPVQDATEAFF; CDR3nt: TGTGCCAGCTCCCCGGTACAGGACGCCACTGAAGCTTTCTTT
abundance: once; v_gene: TRBV7-2; j_gene: TRBJ1-4; len: 15; d_gene: TRBD1; CDR3aa: CASSLGDRGMEKLFF; CDR3nt: TGTGCCAGCAGCTTAGGGGACAGGGGGATGGAAAAACTGTTTTTT
abundance: .; v_gene: TRBV28; j_gene: TRBJ1-2; len: 14; d_gene: .; CDR3aa: CASSFGRDGRGYTF; CDR3nt: TGTGCCAGCAGTTTTGGCAGGGATGGACGTGGCTACACCTTC
abundance: .; v_gene: TRBV27; j_gene: TRBJ1-5; len: 16; d_gene: TRBD1; CDR3aa: CASSLRGDRSNQPQHF; CDR3nt: TGTGCCAGCAGTTTACGGGGGGACAGGAGCAATCAGCCCCAGCATTTT
abundance: .; v_gene: TRBV9; j_gene: TRBJ2-7; len: 16; d_gene: .; CDR3aa: CASSVGPGGHTYEQYF; CDR3nt: TGTGCCAGCAGCGTAGGGCCCGGGGGGCACACCTACGAGCAGTACTTC
abundance: once; v_gene: TRBV19; j_gene: TRBJ1-5; len: 16; d_gene: TRBD1; CDR3aa: CASSISDRGFGQPQHF; CDR3nt: TGTGCCAGTAGTATATCGGACAGGGGATTTGGTCAGCCCCAGCATTTT
abundance: .; v_gene: TRBV9; j_gene: TRBJ2-7; len: 12; d_gene: .; CDR3aa: CASSGNSYEQYF; CDR3nt: TGTGCCAGCAGCGGTAATTCCTACGAGCAGTACTTC
abundance: few; v_gene: TRBV10-3; j_gene: TRBJ2-7; len: 13; d_gene: .; CDR3aa: CAIMGGSTYEQYF; CDR3nt: TGTGCCATCATGGGGGGTTCTACCTACGAGCAGTACTTC
abundance: .; v_gene: TRBV6-5; j_gene: TRBJ2-7; len: 16; d_gene: TRBD1; CDR3aa: CASSYRDRRPSYEQYF; CDR3nt: TGTGCCAGCAGTTACCGGGACAGAAGACCCTCCTACGAGCAGTACTTC
abundance: .; v_gene: TRBV9; j_gene: TRBJ2-5; len: 15; d_gene: TRBD2; CDR3aa: CASSVEGQRGVIQYF; CDR3nt: TGTGCCAGCAGCGTAGAAGGTCAGCGGGGGGTGATCCAGTACTTC
abundance: .; v_gene: TRBV5-1; j_gene: TRBJ2-3; len: 14; d_gene: TRBD1; CDR3aa: CASSRGQGLDTQYF; CDR3nt: TGCGCCAGCAGCAGGGGACAGGGGTTAGATACGCAGTATTTT
abundance: .; v_gene: TRBV4-3; j_gene: TRBJ2-1; len: 16; d_gene: TRBD2; CDR3aa: CASSQRTSGGANEQFF; CDR3nt: TGCGCCAGCAGCCAACGGACTAGCGGGGGGGCTAATGAGCAGTTCTTC
abundance: few; v_gene: TRBV6-5; j_gene: TRBJ1-1; len: 12; d_gene: .; CDR3aa: CASGRGNTEAFF; CDR3nt: TGTGCCAGCGGCAGGGGGAACACTGAAGCTTTCTTT
abundance: .; v_gene: TRBV10-3; j_gene: TRBJ2-7; len: 15; d_gene: TRBD2; CDR3aa: CAIRGREGSYYEQYF; CDR3nt: TGTGCCATCAGGGGGAGGGAGGGGAGTTACTACGAGCAGTACTTC
abundance: .; v_gene: TRBV7-9; j_gene: TRBJ1-5; len: 15; d_gene: .; CDR3aa: CASSSSAGSSEPQHF; CDR3nt: TGTGCCAGCAGCTCCTCAGCAGGGTCTTCGGAGCCCCAGCATTTT
abundance: .; v_gene: TRBV7-2; j_gene: TRBJ1-5; len: 14; d_gene: .; CDR3aa: CASSLDTGTQPQHF; CDR3nt: TGTGCCAGCAGCTTAGATACAGGGACTCAGCCCCAGCATTTT
abundance: .; v_gene: TRBV4-1; j_gene: TRBJ2-5; len: 15; d_gene: TRBD2; CDR3aa: CASNVRGGYRETQYF; CDR3nt: TGCGCCAGCAATGTGCGGGGGGGCTATCGGGAGACCCAGTACTTC
abundance: .; v_gene: TRBV5-1; j_gene: TRBJ2-5; len: 15; d_gene: .; CDR3aa: CASSLMDRAQETQYF; CDR3nt: TGCGCCAGCAGCTTGATGGACAGAGCTCAAGAGACCCAGTACTTC
abundance: once; v_gene: TRBV5-1; j_gene: TRBJ2-3; len: 16; d_gene: TRBD2; CDR3aa: CASSLLAGAPWDTQYF; CDR3nt: TGCGCCAGCAGCCTCCTAGCGGGGGCACCCTGGGATACGCAGTATTTT
abundance: .; v_gene: TRBV5-6; j_gene: TRBJ1-1; len: 12; d_gene: .; CDR3aa: CASSLGDLEAFF; CDR3nt: TGTGCCAGCAGCTTGGGAGATCTTGAAGCTTTCTTT
abundance: .; v_gene: TRBV9; j_gene: TRBJ1-1; len: 14; d_gene: TRBD1; CDR3aa: CASSSWTGSTEAFF; CDR3nt: TGTGCCAGCAGCTCATGGACAGGCTCCACTGAAGCTTTCTTT
abundance: .; v_gene: TRBV5-4; j_gene: TRBJ1-6; len: 18; d_gene: TRBD1; CDR3aa: CASSSAAGGADYNSPLHF; CDR3nt: TGTGCCAGCAGCTCCGCCGCAGGGGGCGCGGACTATAATTCACCCCTCCACTTT
abundance: .; v_gene: TRBV19; j_gene: TRBJ2-1; len: 12; d_gene: TRBD2; CDR3aa: CASGLVGGEQFF; CDR3nt: TGTGCCTCGGGACTAGTTGGTGGTGAGCAGTTCTTC
abundance: .; v_gene: TRBV9; j_gene: TRBJ1-2; len: 15; d_gene: .; CDR3aa: CASSVWDTTNYGYTF; CDR3nt: TGTGCCAGCAGCGTATGGGACACCACTAACTATGGCTACACCTTC
abundance: .; v_gene: TRBV29-1; j_gene: TRBJ1-2; len: 13; d_gene: TRBD1; CDR3aa: CSVLPGGNYGYTF; CDR3nt: TGCAGCGTTTTACCAGGGGGTAACTATGGCTACACCTTC
abundance: .; v_gene: TRBV5-1; j_gene: TRBJ1-2; len: 14; d_gene: TRBD1; CDR3aa: CASSEPGQGDGYTF; CDR3nt: TGCGCCAGCAGCGAACCGGGACAGGGGGATGGCTACACCTTC